This T cell receptor (beta chain) was sequenced during a study of post-analysis software for immune sequencing data. Regarding this clonotype: Antigen specificity is unknown.

Overall study findings and caveats: Multiple sclerosis was associated with a significant reduction in normalized Chao1 diversity relative to controls. TRBV segments more frequent in patients than in controls numbered several and included TRBV5-6, TRBV5-1 and TRBV20-1.

Researchers reported that TCR beta cDNA libraries carried unique molecular identifiers. T cells numbering roughly 1 to 10 million yielded 500,000 or so cDNA molecules. MiXCR, applied by TCRdb to the PCR reads, yields one record per CDR3 protein. The sample yields 750,000 to 950,000 distinct CDR3 sequences, around 53% seen once. This CDR3 spans 13 amino acids. CDR1 and CDR2 (germline): MGHDK, SYGVNS. The V end was cut by 5 bases, the J end by 11 bases, with 17 bases between. The chain joins TRBV25-1 to TRBJ2-3; a possible D gene is TRBD2 (6 bases). Sample: blood. This sequence was found in a girl under 18 with multiple sclerosis. Written as DNA, the CDR3 is TGTGCCAGCAGTTATACTTGGGGACTGAAGCAGTATTTT. It is translated as CASSYTWGLKQYF.